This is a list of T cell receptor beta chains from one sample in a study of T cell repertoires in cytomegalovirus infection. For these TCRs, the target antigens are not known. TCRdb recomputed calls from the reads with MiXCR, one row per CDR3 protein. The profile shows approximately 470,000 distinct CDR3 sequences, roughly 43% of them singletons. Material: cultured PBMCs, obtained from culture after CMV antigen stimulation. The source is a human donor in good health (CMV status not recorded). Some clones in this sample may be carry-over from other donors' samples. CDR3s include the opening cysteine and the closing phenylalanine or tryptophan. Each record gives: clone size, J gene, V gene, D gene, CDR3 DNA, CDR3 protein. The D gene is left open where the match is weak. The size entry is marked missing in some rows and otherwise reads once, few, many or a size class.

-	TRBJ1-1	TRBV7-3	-	TGTGCCAGCAGCTTAATGCGGGGGAACACTGAAGCTTTCTTT	CASSLMRGNTEAFF
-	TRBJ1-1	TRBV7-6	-	TGTGCCAGCAGCTTAGCGCTCGGCAGATCGAACACTGAAGCTTTCTTT	CASSLALGRSNTEAFF
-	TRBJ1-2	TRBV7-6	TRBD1	TGTGCCAGCAGCCCTGGTGGACAGGGTTCAGGTGGCTACACCTTC	CASSPGGQGSGGYTF
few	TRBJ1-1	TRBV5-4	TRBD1	TGTGCCAGCAGCCCCCGGGACAGGGGGTTTACTGAAGCTTTCTTT	CASSPRDRGFTEAFF
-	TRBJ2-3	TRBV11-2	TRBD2	TGTGCCAGCAGCTGGATTCGGACTAGCGGGAGGGCCTTGTCGCCAGATACGCAGTATTTT	CASSWIRTSGRALSPDTQYF
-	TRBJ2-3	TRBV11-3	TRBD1	TGTGCCAGCAGCTCTAGGGGGCAAGGCACAGATACGCAGTATTTT	CASSSRGQGTDTQYF
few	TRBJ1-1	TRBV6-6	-	TGTGCCCGACGCGGAAGGAGGGCCGTGAACACTGAAGCTTTCTTT	CARRGRRAVNTEAFF
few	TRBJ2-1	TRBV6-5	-	TGTGCCAGCAGGTTGGCCGCTAGCTCCTACAATGAGCAGTTCTTC	CASRLAASSYNEQFF
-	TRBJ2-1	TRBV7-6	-	TGTGCCAGCAGCGCACGGGGTTACAATGAGCAGTTCTTC	CASSARGYNEQFF
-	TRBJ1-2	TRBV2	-	TGTGCCAGCAGTGAAGCGGGCAGGCTCTATGGCTACACCTTC	CASSEAGRLYGYTF
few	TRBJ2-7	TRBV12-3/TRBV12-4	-	TGTGCCAGCAGTTACTACCTCTACGAGCAGTACTTC	CASSYYLYEQYF
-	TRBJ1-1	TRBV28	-	TGTGCCAGCACCCTCCCAAGGGAATTGGGCACTGAAGCTTTCTTT	CASTLPRELGTEAFF
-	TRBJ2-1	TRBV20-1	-	TGCAGTGCTAGAGATGGGGCACTCCCGAGGTTCTTC	CSARDGALPRFF
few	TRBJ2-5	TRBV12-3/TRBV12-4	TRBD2	TGTGCCAGCAGCTGGGGTCTAGCGGCTCAAGAGACCCAGTACTTC	CASSWGLAAQETQYF
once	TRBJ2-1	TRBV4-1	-	TGCGCCAGCAGCCAAGAGTCGGGGGAGCAGTTCTTC	CASSQESGEQFF
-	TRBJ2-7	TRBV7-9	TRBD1	TGTGCCAGCAGACCTTGGGACAGGGATTCCTACGAGCAGTACTTC	CASRPWDRDSYEQYF
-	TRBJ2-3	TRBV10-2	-	TGCGCCAGCACTGGACCATCTAGCACAGATACGCAGTATTTT	CASTGPSSTDTQYF
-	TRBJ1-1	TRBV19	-	TGTGCCAGTAGTATAGATCATCAGGGCGGGACTGAAGCTTTCTTT	CASSIDHQGGTEAFF
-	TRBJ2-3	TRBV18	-	TGTGCCAGCTCACCAGAGGAGGCCGGGGAGACGCAGTATTTT	CASSPEEAGETQYF
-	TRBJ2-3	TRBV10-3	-	TGTGCCATCAGCCCGCCGTCTAGCGTCACAGATACGCAGTATTTT	CAISPPSSVTDTQYF
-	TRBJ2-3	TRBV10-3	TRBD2	TGTGCCATCAGAGAGGTACTAGCGGGACAGGATACGCAGTATTTT	CAIREVLAGQDTQYF
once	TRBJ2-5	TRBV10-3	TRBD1	TGTGCCATCAGCGGACAGGGACGGGAAGAGACCCAGTACTTC	CAISGQGREETQYF
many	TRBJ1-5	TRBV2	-	TGTGCCAGCAGGGGCGATAGCAATCAGCCCCAGCATTTT	CASRGDSNQPQHF
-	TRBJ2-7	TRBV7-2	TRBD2	TGTGCCAGCAGCTTATTTGCGGGAGGAGGCGAGCAGTACTTC	CASSLFAGGGEQYF
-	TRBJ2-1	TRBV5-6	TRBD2	TGTGCCAGCAGCCAACTAGCGGGGGCCAGTTATGCGGGGGGTGAGCAGTTCTTC	CASSQLAGASYAGGEQFF
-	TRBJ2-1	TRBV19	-	TGTGCCAGTAGCCACCTACAATCAAATGAGCAGTTCTTC	CASSHLQSNEQFF
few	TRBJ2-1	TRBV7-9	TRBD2	TGTGCCAGCAGCTTAGTCGGTCGGGGGGGCTCGAATGAGCAGTTCTTC	CASSLVGRGGSNEQFF
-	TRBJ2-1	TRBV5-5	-	TGTGCCAGCAGCCTGGCCAGGGGCAATTACTACAATGAGCAGTTCTTC	CASSLARGNYYNEQFF
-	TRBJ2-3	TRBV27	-	TGTGCCAGCAGTTCCCTCCGGCACACAATTGGGGATACGCAGTATTTT	CASSSLRHTIGDTQYF
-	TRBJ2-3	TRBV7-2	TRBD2	TGTGCCAGCAGCTTAATGGCTAGCGGGAGTGCAGATACGCAGTATTTT	CASSLMASGSADTQYF
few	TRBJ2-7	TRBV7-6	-	TGTGCCAGCAGCCCGGACAGCCTCCCCTCCTACGAGCAGTACTTC	CASSPDSLPSYEQYF
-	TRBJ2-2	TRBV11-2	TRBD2	TGTGCCGGTCAGCGGGTAGCGGGGGATATCACCGGGGAGCTGTTTTTT	CAGQRVAGDITGELFF
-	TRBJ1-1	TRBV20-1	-	TGCAGTGCTAGAAGTCTCTGGGACACTGAAGCTTTCTTT	CSARSLWDTEAFF
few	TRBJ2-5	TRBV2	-	TGTGCCAGCAGGAAAGGGGCAGGGGAGGAAGAGACCCAGTACTTC	CASRKGAGEEETQYF
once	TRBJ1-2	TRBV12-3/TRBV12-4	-	TGTGCCAGCAGTCCTCGGGGCCCAAAGAACTATGGCTACACCTTC	CASSPRGPKNYGYTF
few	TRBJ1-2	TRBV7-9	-	TGTGCCAGCAGCGGGGCGCAACCTGGGGGCTACACCTTC	CASSGAQPGGYTF
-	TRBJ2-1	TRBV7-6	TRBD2	TGTGCCAGCAGCTTCCACCGACTAGCGGGTTTATATGAGCAGTTCTTC	CASSFHRLAGLYEQFF
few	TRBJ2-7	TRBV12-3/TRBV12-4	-	TGTGCCAGCAGTTTAGTAGCGTTTGGGGACCACTACGAGCAGTACTTC	CASSLVAFGDHYEQYF
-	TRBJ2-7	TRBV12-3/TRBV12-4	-	TGTGCCAGCAGCTTGGGTTGGGGCGACGAGCAGTACTTC	CASSLGWGDEQYF
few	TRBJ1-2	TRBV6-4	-	TGTGCCAGCAGTTCCGGACCCAGGAGGGGAGGCTACACCTTC	CASSSGPRRGGYTF
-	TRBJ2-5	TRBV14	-	TGTGCCAGCAGCCAACTCCCGCTTGAGGAGACCCAGTACTTC	CASSQLPLEETQYF
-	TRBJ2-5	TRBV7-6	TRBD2	TGTGCCAGCAGCGTGTCTAGCGGGGGACGGGGAGAGACCCAGTACTTC	CASSVSSGGRGETQYF
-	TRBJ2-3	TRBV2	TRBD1	TGTGCCAGCAGTGCCACAGGGGGACAAGCGGAAGATACGCAGTATTTT	CASSATGGQAEDTQYF
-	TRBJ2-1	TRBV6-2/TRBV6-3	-	TGTGCCAGCAGTTACACCCGGATGTTGCAGTTCTTC	CASSYTRMLQFF
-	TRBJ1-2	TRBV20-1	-	TGCAGTGGCAGAGAGGACTATGGCTACACCTTC	CSGREDYGYTF
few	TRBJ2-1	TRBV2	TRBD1	TGTGCCAGCAGTGGAGGGACAGGGGGAGATGAGCAGTTCTTC	CASSGGTGGDEQFF
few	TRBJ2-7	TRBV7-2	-	TGTGCCAGCAGCTTAGTTGGACGGACTTCCTACGAGCAGTACTTC	CASSLVGRTSYEQYF
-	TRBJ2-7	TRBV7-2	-	TGTGCCAGCAGCTACCAACAGGGGGGGTACGAGCAGTACTTC	CASSYQQGGYEQYF
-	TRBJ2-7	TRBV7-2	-	TGTGCCAGCAGCCCTCTCCCGGGAGAAGGGGAGCAGTACTTC	CASSPLPGEGEQYF
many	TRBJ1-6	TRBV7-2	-	TGTGCCAGCAGCTTCCGGCCGGGCCCCAATTCACCCCTCCACTTT	CASSFRPGPNSPLHF
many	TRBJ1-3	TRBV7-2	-	TGTGCCAGCAGCCGCGGGGGTTCTGGAAACACCATATATTTT	CASSRGGSGNTIYF
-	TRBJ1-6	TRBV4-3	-	TGCGCCAGCAGCCAAGATAGGAGGGATTCACCCCTCCACTTT	CASSQDRRDSPLHF
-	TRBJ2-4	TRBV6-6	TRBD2	TGTGCCAGCAGTTACGGGACTAGCGGGGGTAACATTCAGTACTTC	CASSYGTSGGNIQYF
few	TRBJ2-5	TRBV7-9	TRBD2	TGTGCCAGCAGCTTCGGGACTAGCGGGGGACAAGAGACCCAGTACTTC	CASSFGTSGGQETQYF
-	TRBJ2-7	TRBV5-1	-	TGCGCCAGCAGCAGGATGTACTCCTACGAGCAGTACTTC	CASSRMYSYEQYF
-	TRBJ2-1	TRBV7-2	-	TGTGCCAGCAGCTTAGAATTTGGTCATGAGCAGTTCTTC	CASSLEFGHEQFF
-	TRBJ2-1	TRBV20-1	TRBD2	TGCAGTGCTAGGACTAGCCATCGCCCCTACAATGAGCAGTTCTTC	CSARTSHRPYNEQFF
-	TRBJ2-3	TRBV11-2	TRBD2	TGTGCCAGCAGCTACGAGCGGGGGCCCACAGATACGCAGTATTTT	CASSYERGPTDTQYF
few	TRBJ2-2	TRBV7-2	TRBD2	TGTGCCAGCAGCCCCGAGCGGGAGAGCACCGGGGAGCTGTTTTTT	CASSPERESTGELFF
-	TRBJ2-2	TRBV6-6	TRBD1	TGTGCCAGCAGCAGGACAGGGGGGGACGGGGAGCTGTTTTTT	CASSRTGGDGELFF